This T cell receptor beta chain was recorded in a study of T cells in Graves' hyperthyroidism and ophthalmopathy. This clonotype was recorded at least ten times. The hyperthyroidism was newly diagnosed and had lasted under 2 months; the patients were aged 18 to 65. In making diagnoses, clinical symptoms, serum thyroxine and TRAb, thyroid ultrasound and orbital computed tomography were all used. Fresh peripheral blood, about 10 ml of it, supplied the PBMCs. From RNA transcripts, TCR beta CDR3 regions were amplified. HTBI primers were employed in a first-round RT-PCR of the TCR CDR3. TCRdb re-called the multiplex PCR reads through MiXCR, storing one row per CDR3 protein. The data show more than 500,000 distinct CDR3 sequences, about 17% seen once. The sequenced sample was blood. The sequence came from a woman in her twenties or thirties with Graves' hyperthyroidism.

Here the CDR3 reads CASRYGTQRYEQFF. DNA for the CDR3: TGTGCCAGCAGGTACGGGACTCAACGGTATGAGCAGTTCTTC. V usage is TRBV12-3 or TRBV12-4 and J usage is TRBJ2-1; perhaps TRBD2 as D (6 bases). The ends were cut back, 6 bases at V and 8 bases at J, with 17 bases in the middle. CDR3 length: 14 amino acids.